The rows below give T cell receptor beta chains drawn from one sample of a study of shared T cell receptors in the human thymus. Measured with immunoSEQ multiplex PCR; TCRdb has only the in-frame clones, and not every one. The sample holds more than 550,000 clones, 70% to 90% seen once. The data also belong to a second study, concerning human thymus T cells.

The sequenced sample consisted of thymocytes. These receptor sequences come from a girl less than two years old with a congenital heart defect. Each CDR3 is given with its conserved first and last residue. The D gene is left open where the match is weak. Clone size is not always given. Where it is, it says once, few, many or a class for expanded clones.

j_call | d_call | clone_size | v_call | cdr3_nt | cdr3_aa
TRBJ1-2 | . | . | TRBV2 | TGTGCCAGCAGTTACGGAGGCCCCTATGGCTACACCTTC | CASSYGGPYGYTF
TRBJ2-7 | . | . | TRBV2 | TGTGCCAGCAACGGTGCCAAGAGCTCCTACGAGCAGTACTTC | CASNGAKSSYEQYF
TRBJ2-1 | TRBD2 | . | TRBV29-1 | TGCAGCGTTCTAGCGGGCGTGATGGATGAGCAGTTCTTC | CSVLAGVMDEQFF
TRBJ1-1 | TRBD1 | . | TRBV14 | TGTGCCAGCAGCCCTGGACAGGGGCGGGAAGCTTTCTTT | CASSPGQGREAFF
TRBJ1-2 | . | . | TRBV4-1 | TGCGCCAGCAGCCAAGGGGTTTTGGAAGGAGGTGGCTACACCTTC | CASSQGVLEGGGYTF
TRBJ2-2 | TRBD1 | . | TRBV4-3 | TGCGCCAGCAGCCAACGGGACAGGGGGCTAGTATACACCGGGGAGCTGTTTTTT | CASSQRDRGLVYTGELFF
TRBJ1-2 | . | once | TRBV9 | TGTGCCAGCAAATCCGGACAGTCTCACTATGGCTACACCTTC | CASKSGQSHYGYTF
TRBJ2-3 | . | . | TRBV4-1 | TGCGCCAGCAGCCAAACGCGGACCAGGACTACTCGGACTACAGATACGCAGTATTTT | CASSQTRTRTTRTTDTQYF
TRBJ2-1 | . | . | TRBV14 | TGTGCCAGCAGCCTTGGACAGTTCAATGAGCAGTTCTTC | CASSLGQFNEQFF
TRBJ2-1 | TRBD2 | . | TRBV18 | TGTGCCAGCTCACCGGTGACTAGCGGGGGCTATGAGCAGTTCTTC | CASSPVTSGGYEQFF
TRBJ1-2 | TRBD1 | . | TRBV7-4 | TGTGCCAGCACCCAACCCGACAGGGCAGTTTTTGGCTACACCTTC | CASTQPDRAVFGYTF
TRBJ2-1 | TRBD2 | . | TRBV4-3 | TGCGCCAGCAGCCAAGCGGGGGGATTCGATGAGCAGTTCTTC | CASSQAGGFDEQFF
TRBJ2-2 | . | . | TRBV4-3 | TGCGCCAGCAGCCGAACTTCCGTTAACACCGGGGAGCTGTTTTTT | CASSRTSVNTGELFF
TRBJ2-1 | . | . | TRBV4-3 | TGCGCCAGCAGCCAAGCGTGGGCGAGTGATGAGCAGTTCTTC | CASSQAWASDEQFF
TRBJ1-2 | . | . | TRBV6-5 | TGTGCCAGCAGCTTGGAGGGTTACGGCTACACCTTC | CASSLEGYGYTF
TRBJ2-4 | . | . | TRBV4-1 | TGCGCCAGCAGTCCTCTATCTATTTTGAGAGGTACGGCCAAAAACATTCAGTACTTC | CASSPLSILRGTAKNIQYF
TRBJ1-6 | TRBD1 | . | TRBV6-6 | TGTGCCAGCAGGATAGGGGGCTGGAATTCACCCCTCCACTTT | CASRIGGWNSPLHF
TRBJ2-3 | TRBD2 | . | TRBV4-1 | TGCGCCAGCAGCCGGACACTAGCGGGTCGGGCCACAGATACGCAGTATTTT | CASSRTLAGRATDTQYF
TRBJ1-3 | . | . | TRBV2 | TGTGCCAGCAGTAGAAAGCGGGACAACCACTCTGGAAACACCATATATTTT | CASSRKRDNHSGNTIYF
TRBJ2-5 | . | . | TRBV28 | TGTGCCAGCAGGCAAACAGGGACGGGGGAGACCCAGTACTTC | CASRQTGTGETQYF
TRBJ2-3 | TRBD2 | . | TRBV5-4 | TGTGCCAGCAGCTTGTCCGGGGGAGGGCGGACAGATACGCAGTATTTT | CASSLSGGGRTDTQYF
TRBJ1-3 | . | . | TRBV5-8 | TGTGCCAGCAGCCGATCGACTACCCGACTTGACCACACTGGAAACACCATATATTTT | CASSRSTTRLDHTGNTIYF
TRBJ1-2 | . | . | TRBV28 | TGTGCCAGCAGGCGGGGGCGGGTCTATGGCTACACCTTC | CASRRGRVYGYTF
TRBJ1-2 | TRBD1 | few | TRBV9 | TGTGCCAGCAGCGTAGAGGAAGGACAGGGAAGGTATGGCTACACCTTC | CASSVEEGQGRYGYTF
TRBJ2-7 | . | . | TRBV6-1 | TGTGCCAGCACCAAGACAGGAGATGCCTACGAGCAGTACTTC | CASTKTGDAYEQYF
TRBJ1-2 | TRBD1 | . | TRBV9 | TGTGCCAGCAGCGTAGCTGTTCCAGGGGGAAGGAATGGCTACACCTTC | CASSVAVPGGRNGYTF
TRBJ2-1 | TRBD2 | . | TRBV15 | TGTGCCACCAGCAGGGTAGCGGGGGGGCCCTATGAGCAGTTCTTC | CATSRVAGGPYEQFF
TRBJ2-1 | . | . | TRBV6-6 | TGTGCCAGCAGTTTACCGGGCAATGAGCAGTTCTTC | CASSLPGNEQFF
TRBJ1-3 | TRBD1 | . | TRBV2 | TGTGCCAGCTTCAGTCCCGGGACAGGGGCCAATTCTACGAGGCGAAACACCATATATTTT | CASFSPGTGANSTRRNTIYF
TRBJ2-2 | TRBD1 | . | TRBV27 | TGTGCCAGCAGTCCCGACAGGGGTTCCGGGGAGCTGTTTTTT | CASSPDRGSGELFF
TRBJ2-7 | TRBD1 | . | TRBV19 | TGTGCCAGTAGCCCCGGGACAGGGACCTACGAGCAGTACTTC | CASSPGTGTYEQYF
TRBJ2-7 | TRBD1 | . | TRBV5-1 | TGCGCCAGCAGCCCGACAGGGGTCAAGTCCTACGAGCAGTACTTC | CASSPTGVKSYEQYF
TRBJ1-1 | . | . | TRBV10-2 | TGCGCCAGCAGTGAGCCTGAACAGGGAAAGTCGAACACTGAAGCTTTCTTT | CASSEPEQGKSNTEAFF
TRBJ1-1 | . | . | TRBV6-1 | TGTGCCAGCAGTGAAAGGAAGAGAAGGCAGGGGACCTTCACTGAAGCTTTCTTT | CASSERKRRQGTFTEAFF
TRBJ2-7 | TRBD1 | . | TRBV9 | TGTGCCAGCTCCTGGACCGAGACAGGGGAAGGGGAGCAGTACTTC | CASSWTETGEGEQYF
TRBJ1-6 | TRBD1 | once | TRBV6-4 | TGTGCCAGCAGTGCCCCGGGACAGGGTATATCACCCCTCCACTTT | CASSAPGQGISPLHF
TRBJ2-2 | TRBD2 | . | TRBV7-2 | TGTGCCAGCAGCTTAGTGCGCGGGGGGACTCGAAAAGCCGGGGAGCTGTTTTTT | CASSLVRGGTRKAGELFF
TRBJ2-1 | . | . | TRBV27 | TGTGCCAGCAGTTTACTCGGGTACAATGAGCAGTTCTTC | CASSLLGYNEQFF
TRBJ1-5 | TRBD1 | few | TRBV7-2 | TGTGCCAGCAGCTTAGCCCAGGGGGCCGATTCTAATCAGCCCCAGCATTTT | CASSLAQGADSNQPQHF
TRBJ1-1 | . | . | TRBV30 | TGTGCCTGGAAGGGCGGGTGGATGGGTACTGAAGCTTTCTTT | CAWKGGWMGTEAFF
TRBJ2-7 | . | . | TRBV9 | TGTGCCAGCAGCGTAGAAGACAGGTCCTACGAGCAGTACTTC | CASSVEDRSYEQYF
TRBJ1-4 | . | . | TRBV15 | TGTGCCACCAGCAGAGAAGGGACACCAACTAATGAAAAACTGTTTTTT | CATSREGTPTNEKLFF
TRBJ1-6 | . | . | TRBV6-6 | TGTGCCAGCAACCTACAACGGTGGGAGGGGAATTCACCCCTCCACTTT | CASNLQRWEGNSPLHF
TRBJ1-1 | . | . | TRBV19 | TGTGCCAGTAGTATAAGGGAAGGGAGTGAGACTGAAGCTTTCTTT | CASSIREGSETEAFF
TRBJ1-1 | TRBD1 | . | TRBV6-1 | TGTGCCAGCAGTGGACAGGGGAAGAACACTGAAGCTTTCTTT | CASSGQGKNTEAFF
TRBJ2-5 | TRBD2 | . | TRBV5-1 | TGCGCCAGCAGCCCAACTAGCGGGGGGGAAGAGACCCAGTACTTC | CASSPTSGGEETQYF
TRBJ2-5 | . | . | TRBV4-1 | TGCGCCAGCAGCCAAGTAGGACTGCCTAGGGAGACCCAGTACTTC | CASSQVGLPRETQYF
TRBJ1-4 | TRBD1 | . | TRBV5-1 | TGCGCCAGCAGCTTGGGGGACAGGGGGGAAAAACTGTTTTTT | CASSLGDRGEKLFF
TRBJ1-1 | TRBD1 | . | TRBV5-6 | TGTGCCAGCAGCCCGACGGTCCTAGACAGGGGGGAGGCTTTCTTT | CASSPTVLDRGEAFF
TRBJ1-1 | . | . | TRBV5-1 | TGCGCCAGCAGCTCAGGACCTCAGGAGCCGGGAGAGAACACTGAAGCTTTCTTT | CASSSGPQEPGENTEAFF
TRBJ1-6 | . | . | TRBV4-1 | TGCGCCAGCAGCCCCTTGACAGTCCCCACCTATAATTCCCCCCTCCACTTT | CASSPLTVPTYNSPLHF
TRBJ2-7 | TRBD2 | . | TRBV19 | TGTGCCAGTAGTATCCATCGGGGGGTTTCCTACGAGCAGTACTTC | CASSIHRGVSYEQYF
TRBJ2-3 | . | . | TRBV19 | TGTGCCAGTAGTTACCGGGTCAGCACATCCCCAGATACGCAGTATTTT | CASSYRVSTSPDTQYF
TRBJ1-1 | . | . | TRBV19 | TGTGCCAGTAAAGGGGGGGGAGGTTTGGTAGCTTTCTTT | CASKGGGGLVAFF